The present T cell receptor (beta chain) was sequenced within a study of T cells in Graves' hyperthyroidism and ophthalmopathy. RNA transcripts provided the source from which TCR beta CDR3 regions were amplified. First-round RT-PCR with HTBI primers amplified the TCR CDR3 region. TCRdb used MiXCR to reprocess the multiplex PCR reads, holding one entry per CDR3 protein. This sample has approximately 400,000 distinct CDR3 sequences, with 25% found just once. This CDR3 has 13 residues. Trimming removed 2 bases from V and 5 bases from J; junction bases left unmatched: 3. Germline values: CDR1 MNHEY, CDR2 SMNVEV (reference sequence).

The sample consisted of blood. The chain recombines TRBV27 with TRBJ2-7, with 7 bases identical to TRBD1. The clonotype was recovered from a man in his fifties or sixties with Graves' hyperthyroidism. In nucleotides, the CDR3 is TGTGCCAGCAGTTTACAACAGGGGAACGAGCAGTACTTC. This translates into CASSLQQGNEQYF.